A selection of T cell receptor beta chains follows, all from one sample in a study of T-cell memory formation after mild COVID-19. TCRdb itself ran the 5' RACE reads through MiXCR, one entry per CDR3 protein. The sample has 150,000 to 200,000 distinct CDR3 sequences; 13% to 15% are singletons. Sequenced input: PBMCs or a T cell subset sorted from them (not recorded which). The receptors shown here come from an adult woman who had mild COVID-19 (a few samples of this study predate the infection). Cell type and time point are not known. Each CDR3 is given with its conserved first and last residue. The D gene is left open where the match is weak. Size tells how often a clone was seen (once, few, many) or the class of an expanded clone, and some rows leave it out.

CDR3 protein: CASSSQGTGGYEQYF
CDR3 DNA: TGCGCCAGCAGCTCGCAAGGGACAGGGGGATACGAGCAGTACTTC
J gene: TRBJ2-7
V gene: TRBV5-1
clone size: many
D gene: TRBD1

CDR3 protein: CASRVQGVVLGGYTF
CDR3 DNA: TGTGCCAGCAGGGTACAGGGGGTCGTCTTAGGTGGCTACACCTTC
J gene: TRBJ1-2
V gene: TRBV6-5
clone size: NA
D gene: TRBD1

CDR3 protein: CASRPIPPLNLSDEQYF
CDR3 DNA: TGTGCCAGCAGACCTATTCCCCCCCTGAATCTTTCGGACGAGCAGTACTTC
J gene: TRBJ2-7
V gene: TRBV6-7
clone size: NA
D gene: NA

CDR3 protein: CASSGSGEDTQYF
CDR3 DNA: TGCGCCAGCAGCGGGTCAGGGGAGGATACGCAGTATTTT
J gene: TRBJ2-3
V gene: TRBV5-1
clone size: many
D gene: NA

CDR3 protein: CSAPSGGGSIDSPLHF
CDR3 DNA: TGCAGTGCCCCAAGTGGCGGGGGGTCTATTGATTCACCCCTCCACTTT
J gene: TRBJ1-6
V gene: TRBV20-1
clone size: NA
D gene: NA

CDR3 protein: CASSFRGGGTDTQYF
CDR3 DNA: TGCGCCAGCAGCTTTCGAGGGGGCGGCACAGATACGCAGTATTTT
J gene: TRBJ2-3
V gene: TRBV5-1
clone size: few
D gene: TRBD1

CDR3 protein: CATSDSIRTGRDGYTF
CDR3 DNA: TGTGCCACCAGTGATTCCATCCGGACAGGGCGGGATGGCTACACCTTC
J gene: TRBJ1-2
V gene: TRBV24-1
clone size: few
D gene: TRBD1

CDR3 protein: CASSLGTGSIGELFF
CDR3 DNA: TGCGCCAGCAGCTTGGGGACAGGCTCGATCGGGGAGCTGTTTTTT
J gene: TRBJ2-2
V gene: TRBV5-1
clone size: few
D gene: TRBD1

CDR3 protein: CASSSAVHGDTQYF
CDR3 DNA: TGTGCCAGCAGTTCTGCAGTCCATGGAGATACGCAGTATTTT
J gene: TRBJ2-3
V gene: TRBV27
clone size: NA
D gene: NA

CDR3 protein: CASSLGGQGAVNEQFF
CDR3 DNA: TGTGCCAGCAGCTTAGGGGGTCAGGGGGCCGTCAATGAGCAGTTCTTC
J gene: TRBJ2-1
V gene: TRBV7-6
clone size: few
D gene: TRBD1

CDR3 protein: CASSHEYNEQFF
CDR3 DNA: TGTGCCAGCAGCCACGAGTACAATGAGCAGTTCTTC
J gene: TRBJ2-1
V gene: TRBV9
clone size: NA
D gene: NA